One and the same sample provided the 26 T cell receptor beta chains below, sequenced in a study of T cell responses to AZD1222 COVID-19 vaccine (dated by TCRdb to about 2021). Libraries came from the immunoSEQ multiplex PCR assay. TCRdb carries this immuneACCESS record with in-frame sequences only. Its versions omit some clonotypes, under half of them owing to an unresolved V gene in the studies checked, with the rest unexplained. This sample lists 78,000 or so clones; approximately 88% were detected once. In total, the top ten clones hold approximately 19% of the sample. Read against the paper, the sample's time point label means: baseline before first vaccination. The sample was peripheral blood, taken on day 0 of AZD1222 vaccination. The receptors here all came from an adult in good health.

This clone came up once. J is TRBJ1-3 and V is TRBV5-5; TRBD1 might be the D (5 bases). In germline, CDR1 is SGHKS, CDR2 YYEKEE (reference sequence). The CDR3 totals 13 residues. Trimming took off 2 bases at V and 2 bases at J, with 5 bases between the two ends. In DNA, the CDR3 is TGTGCCAGCAGCTTCAGGGCTGGAAACACCATATATTTT. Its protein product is CASSFRAGNTIYF.

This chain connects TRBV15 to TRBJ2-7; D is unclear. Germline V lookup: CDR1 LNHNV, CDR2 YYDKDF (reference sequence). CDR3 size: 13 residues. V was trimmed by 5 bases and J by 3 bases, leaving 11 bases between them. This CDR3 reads CATSPRSRYEQYF. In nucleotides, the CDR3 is TGTGCCACCAGCCCCCGGAGTCGCTACGAGCAGTACTTC.

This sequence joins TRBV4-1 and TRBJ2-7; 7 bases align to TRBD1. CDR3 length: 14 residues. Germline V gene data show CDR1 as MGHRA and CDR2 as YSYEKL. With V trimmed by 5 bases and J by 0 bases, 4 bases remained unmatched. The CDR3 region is CASSGTGASYEQYF. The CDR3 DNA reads TGCGCCAGCAGCGGAACAGGGGCCTCCTACGAGCAGTACTTC.

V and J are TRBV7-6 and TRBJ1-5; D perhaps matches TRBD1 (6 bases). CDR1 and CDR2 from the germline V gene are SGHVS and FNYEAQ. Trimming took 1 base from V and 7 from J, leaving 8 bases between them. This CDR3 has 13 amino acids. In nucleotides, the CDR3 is TGTGCCAGCAGCTTAGGACAGGCGCAGCCCCAGCATTTT. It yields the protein CASSLGQAQPQHF.

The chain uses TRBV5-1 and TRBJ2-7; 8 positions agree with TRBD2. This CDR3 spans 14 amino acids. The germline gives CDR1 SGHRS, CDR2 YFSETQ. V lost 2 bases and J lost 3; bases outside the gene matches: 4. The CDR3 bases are TGCGCCAGCAGCTTTAGCGGGACGGTCTACGAGCAGTACTTC. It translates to CASSFSGTVYEQYF.

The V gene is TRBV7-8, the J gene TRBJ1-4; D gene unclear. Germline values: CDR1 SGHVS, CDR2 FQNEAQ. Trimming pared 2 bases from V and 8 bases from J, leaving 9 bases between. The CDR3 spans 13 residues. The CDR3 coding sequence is TGTGCCAGCAGCTTATCTTGGCAGGAAAAACTGTTTTTT. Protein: CASSLSWQEKLFF. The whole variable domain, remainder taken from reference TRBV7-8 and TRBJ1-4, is GAGVSQSPRYKVAKRGQDVALRCDPISGHVSLFWYQQALGQGPEFLTYFQNEAQLDKSGLPSDRFFAERPEGSVSTLKIQRTQQEDSAVYLCASSLSWQEKLFFGSGTQLSVL.

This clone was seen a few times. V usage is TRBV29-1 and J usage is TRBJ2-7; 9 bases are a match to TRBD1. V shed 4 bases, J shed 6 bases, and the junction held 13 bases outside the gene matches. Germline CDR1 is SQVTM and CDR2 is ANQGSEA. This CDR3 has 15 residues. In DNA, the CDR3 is TGCAGCGTTGGGGGCCTAGGAACAGGGGGCTTCGAGCAGTACTTC. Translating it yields CSVGGLGTGGFEQYF.

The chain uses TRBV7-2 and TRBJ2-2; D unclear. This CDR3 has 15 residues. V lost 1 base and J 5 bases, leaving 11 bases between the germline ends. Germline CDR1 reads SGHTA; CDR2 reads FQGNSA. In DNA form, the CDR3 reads TGTGCCAGCAGCTTAGACACTGGTCCTACCGGGGAGCTGTTTTTT. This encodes CASSLDTGPTGELFF.

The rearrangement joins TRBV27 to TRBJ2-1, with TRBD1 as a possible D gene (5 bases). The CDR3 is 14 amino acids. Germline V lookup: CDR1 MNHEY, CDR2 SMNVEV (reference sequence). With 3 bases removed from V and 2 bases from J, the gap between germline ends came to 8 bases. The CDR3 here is CASSFLGPYNEQFF. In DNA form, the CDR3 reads TGTGCCAGCAGTTTTCTGGGGCCCTACAATGAGCAGTTCTTC.

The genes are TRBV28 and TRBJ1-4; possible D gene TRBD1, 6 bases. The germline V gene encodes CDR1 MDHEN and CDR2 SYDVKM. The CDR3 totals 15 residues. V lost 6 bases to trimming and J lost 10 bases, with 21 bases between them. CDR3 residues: CASSEMGGPDGKLFF. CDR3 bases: TGTGCCAGCAGCGAAATGGGGGGCCCGGACGGAAAACTGTTTTTT.

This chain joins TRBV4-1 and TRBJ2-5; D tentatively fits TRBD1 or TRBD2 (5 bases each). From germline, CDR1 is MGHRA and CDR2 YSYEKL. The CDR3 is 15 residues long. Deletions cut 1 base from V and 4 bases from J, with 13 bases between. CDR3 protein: CASSQVRGVGETQYF. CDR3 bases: TGCGCCAGCAGCCAAGTGCGAGGGGTTGGAGAGACCCAGTACTTC.

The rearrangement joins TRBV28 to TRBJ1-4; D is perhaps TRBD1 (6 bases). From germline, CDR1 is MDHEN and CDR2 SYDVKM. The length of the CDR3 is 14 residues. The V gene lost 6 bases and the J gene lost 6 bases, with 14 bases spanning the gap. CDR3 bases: TGTGCCAGCAGCTCCGGGACACTCCATGAAAAACTGTTTTTT. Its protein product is CASSSGTLHEKLFF.

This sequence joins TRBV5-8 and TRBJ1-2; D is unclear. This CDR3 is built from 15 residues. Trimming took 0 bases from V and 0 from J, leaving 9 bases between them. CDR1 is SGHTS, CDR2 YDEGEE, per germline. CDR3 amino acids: CASSLGGPTNYGYTF. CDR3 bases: TGTGCCAGCAGCTTGGGTGGCCCAACTAACTATGGCTACACCTTC.

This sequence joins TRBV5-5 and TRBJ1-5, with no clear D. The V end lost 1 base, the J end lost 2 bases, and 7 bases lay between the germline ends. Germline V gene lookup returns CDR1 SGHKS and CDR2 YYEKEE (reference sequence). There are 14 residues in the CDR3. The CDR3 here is CASSLIGGNQPQHF. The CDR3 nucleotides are TGTGCCAGCAGCTTGATAGGAGGCAATCAGCCCCAGCATTTT.

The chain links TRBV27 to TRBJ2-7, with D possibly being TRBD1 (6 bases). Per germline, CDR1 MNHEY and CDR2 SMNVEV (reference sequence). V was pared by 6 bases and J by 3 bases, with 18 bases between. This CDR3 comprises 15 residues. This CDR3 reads CASRKGHLINYEQYF. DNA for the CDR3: TGTGCCAGCAGAAAGGGACATTTAATAAACTACGAGCAGTACTTC.

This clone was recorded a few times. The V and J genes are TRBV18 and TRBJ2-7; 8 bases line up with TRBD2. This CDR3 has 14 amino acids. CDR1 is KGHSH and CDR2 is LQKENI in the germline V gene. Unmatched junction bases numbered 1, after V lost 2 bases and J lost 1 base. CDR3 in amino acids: CASSPSGGSYEQYF. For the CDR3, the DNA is TGTGCCAGCTCACCATCGGGAGGGTCCTACGAGCAGTACTTC.

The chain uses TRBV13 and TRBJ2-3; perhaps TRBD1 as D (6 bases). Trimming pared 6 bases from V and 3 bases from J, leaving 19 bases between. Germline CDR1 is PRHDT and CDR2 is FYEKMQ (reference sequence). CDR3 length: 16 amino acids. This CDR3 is CASRQERKTGTDTQYF. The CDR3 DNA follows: TGTGCCAGCAGGCAAGAGAGAAAAACAGGGACAGATACGCAGTATTTT.

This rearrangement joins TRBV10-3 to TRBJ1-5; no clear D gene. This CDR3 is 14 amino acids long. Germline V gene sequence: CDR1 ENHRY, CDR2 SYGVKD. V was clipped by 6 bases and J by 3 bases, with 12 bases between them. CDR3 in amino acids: CAISPSSDNQPQHF. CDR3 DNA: TGTGCCATCAGCCCCAGCAGTGACAATCAGCCCCAGCATTTT.

CDR3 protein: CASSPTGGEGYGYTF. CDR3 DNA: TGTGCCAGCAGTCCAACAGGGGGCGAGGGATATGGCTACACCTTC. The rearrangement links TRBV28 to TRBJ1-2; the match to TRBD1 covers 9 bases. The trim removed 5 bases at V and 5 bases at J, leaving 9 bases unmatched. Germline lookup yields CDR1 MDHEN and CDR2 SYDVKM. This CDR3 is built from 15 residues.

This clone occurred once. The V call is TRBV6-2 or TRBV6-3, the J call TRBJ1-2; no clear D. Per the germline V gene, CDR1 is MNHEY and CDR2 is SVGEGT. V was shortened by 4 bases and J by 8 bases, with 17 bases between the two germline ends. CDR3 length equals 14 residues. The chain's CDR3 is CASSSPRTRGGYTF. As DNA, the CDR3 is TGTGCCAGCAGTTCCCCCCGGACGCGTGGGGGCTACACCTTC.

CDR3 sequence: CASSYGESGGDEQYF. The CDR3 DNA follows: TGTGCCAGCAGTTACGGCGAGAGTGGGGGGGACGAGCAGTACTTC. The rearrangement joins TRBV6-2 or TRBV6-3 to TRBJ2-7, with 7 nucleotides matching TRBD2. With V trimmed by 2 bases and J by 5 bases, 9 bases remained unmatched. The CDR3 is 15 residues long. Germline-derived CDR1 and CDR2 are MNHEY and SVGEGT.

The CDR3 sequence is CASSPVDDITGNTIYF. The DNA of the CDR3 is TGTGCCAGCTCACCGGTTGATGACATCACTGGAAACACCATATATTTT. The rearrangement uses TRBV18 and TRBJ1-3; no clear D. Trimming removed 3 bases at V and 2 bases at J, with 14 bases between. This CDR3 has 16 residues. Germline lookup yields CDR1 KGHSH and CDR2 LQKENI.

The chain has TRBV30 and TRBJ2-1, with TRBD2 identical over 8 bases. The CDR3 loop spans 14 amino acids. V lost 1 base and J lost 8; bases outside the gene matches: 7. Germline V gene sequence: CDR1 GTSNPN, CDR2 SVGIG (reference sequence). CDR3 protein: CAWSEDSGIHEQFF. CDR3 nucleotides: TGTGCCTGGAGTGAGGATAGCGGGATACATGAGCAGTTCTTC.

The DNA of the CDR3 is TGTGCCAGTAGTATAGAATTTAACACTGAAGCTTTCTTT. Its translation is CASSIEFNTEAFF. V usage is TRBV19 and J usage is TRBJ1-1; D not certain. The CDR3 consists of 13 residues. The germline V gene has CDR1 LNHDA and CDR2 SQIVND (reference sequence). Trimming left V 0 bases short and J 2 bases short, with 4 bases between.

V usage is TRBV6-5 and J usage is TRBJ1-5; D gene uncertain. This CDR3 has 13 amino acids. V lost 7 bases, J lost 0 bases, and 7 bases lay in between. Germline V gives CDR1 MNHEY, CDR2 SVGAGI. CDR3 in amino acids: CASKQYSNQPQHF. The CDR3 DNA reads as TGTGCCAGCAAGCAATATAGCAATCAGCCCCAGCATTTT.

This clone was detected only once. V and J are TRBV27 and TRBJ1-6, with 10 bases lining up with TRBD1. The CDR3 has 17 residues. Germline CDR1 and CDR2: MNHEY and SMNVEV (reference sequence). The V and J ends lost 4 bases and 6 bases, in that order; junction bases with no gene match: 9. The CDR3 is CASSSNPRDRGNSPLHF. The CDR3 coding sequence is TGTGCCAGCAGTTCCAACCCCCGGGACAGGGGTAATTCACCCCTCCACTTT.